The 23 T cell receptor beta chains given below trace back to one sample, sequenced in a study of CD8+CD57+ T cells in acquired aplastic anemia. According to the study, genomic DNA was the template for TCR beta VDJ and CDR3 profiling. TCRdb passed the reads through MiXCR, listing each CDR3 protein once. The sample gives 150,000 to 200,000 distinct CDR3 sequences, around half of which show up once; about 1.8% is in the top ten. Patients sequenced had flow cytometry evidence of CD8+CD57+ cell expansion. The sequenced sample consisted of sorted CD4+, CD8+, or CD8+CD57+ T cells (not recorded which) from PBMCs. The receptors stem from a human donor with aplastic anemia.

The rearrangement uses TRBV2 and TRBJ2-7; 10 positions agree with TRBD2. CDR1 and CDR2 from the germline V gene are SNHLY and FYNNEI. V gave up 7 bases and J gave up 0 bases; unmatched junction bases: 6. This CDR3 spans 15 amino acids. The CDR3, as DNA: TGTGCCAGCACCGAAGGACTAGCGGACTCCTACGAGCAGTACTTC. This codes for CASTEGLADSYEQYF.

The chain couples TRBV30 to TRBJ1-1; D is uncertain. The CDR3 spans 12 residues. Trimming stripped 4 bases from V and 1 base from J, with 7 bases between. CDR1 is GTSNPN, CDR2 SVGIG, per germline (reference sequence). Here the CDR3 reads CAWTRTNTEAFF. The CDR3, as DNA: TGTGCCTGGACGAGGACGAACACTGAAGCTTTCTTT.

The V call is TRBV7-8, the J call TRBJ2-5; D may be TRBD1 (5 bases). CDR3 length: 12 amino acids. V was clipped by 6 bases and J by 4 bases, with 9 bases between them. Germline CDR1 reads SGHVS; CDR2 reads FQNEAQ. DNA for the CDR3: TGTGCCAGCAGATTACAGGCAGAGACCCAGTACTTC. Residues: CASRLQAETQYF.

CDR3 loop: CSARPDSSNQPQHF. In nucleotides, the CDR3 is TGCAGTGCTAGACCGGACAGTAGCAATCAGCCCCAGCATTTT. V usage is TRBV20-1 and J usage is TRBJ1-5; D perhaps matches TRBD1 (6 bases). The V end was cut by 2 bases, the J end by 0 bases, with 8 bases between. Germline CDR1 reads DFQATT; CDR2 reads SNEGSKA (reference sequence). The CDR3 contains 14 residues.

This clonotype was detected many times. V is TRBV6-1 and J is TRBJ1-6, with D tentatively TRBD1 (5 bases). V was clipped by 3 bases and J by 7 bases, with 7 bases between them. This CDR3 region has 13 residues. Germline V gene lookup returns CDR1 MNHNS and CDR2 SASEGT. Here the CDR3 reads CASSDAGNSPLHF. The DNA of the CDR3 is TGTGCCAGCAGTGACGCAGGGAATTCACCCCTCCACTTT.

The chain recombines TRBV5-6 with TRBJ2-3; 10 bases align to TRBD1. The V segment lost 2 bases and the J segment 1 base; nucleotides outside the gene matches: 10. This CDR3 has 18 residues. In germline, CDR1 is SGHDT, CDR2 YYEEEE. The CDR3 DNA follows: TGTGCCAGCAGCTTTCAGGGGACAGGGGTTTTTGGCACAGATACGCAGTATTTT. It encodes CASSFQGTGVFGTDTQYF.

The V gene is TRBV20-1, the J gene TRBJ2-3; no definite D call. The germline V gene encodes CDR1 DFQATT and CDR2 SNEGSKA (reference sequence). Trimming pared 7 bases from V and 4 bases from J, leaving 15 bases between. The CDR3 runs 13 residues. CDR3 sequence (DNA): TGCAGTGTACTCGACCTCACCGCAGATACGCAGTATTTT. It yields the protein CSVLDLTADTQYF.

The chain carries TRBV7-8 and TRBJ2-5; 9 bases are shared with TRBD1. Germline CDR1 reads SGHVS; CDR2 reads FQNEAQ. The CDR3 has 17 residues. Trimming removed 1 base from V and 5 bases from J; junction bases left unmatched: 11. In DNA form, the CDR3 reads TGTGCCAGCAGCTTAGGTGACAGGGGGAACACCGGGGAGACCCAGTACTTC. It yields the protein CASSLGDRGNTGETQYF.

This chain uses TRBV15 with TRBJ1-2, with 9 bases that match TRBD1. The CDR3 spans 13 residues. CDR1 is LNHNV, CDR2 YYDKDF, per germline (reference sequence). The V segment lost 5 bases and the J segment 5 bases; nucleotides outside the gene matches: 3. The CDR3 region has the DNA TGTGCCACCAGCCTCGACAGGGGGTATGGCTACACCTTC. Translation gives CATSLDRGYGYTF.

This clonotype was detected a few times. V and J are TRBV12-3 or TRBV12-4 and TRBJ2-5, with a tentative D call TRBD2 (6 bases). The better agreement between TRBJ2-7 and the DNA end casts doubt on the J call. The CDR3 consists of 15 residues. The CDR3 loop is CASRPPLGEVYEQYF. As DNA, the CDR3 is TGTGCCAGCAGGCCCCCCTTGGGGGAGGTCTACGAGCAGTACTTC.

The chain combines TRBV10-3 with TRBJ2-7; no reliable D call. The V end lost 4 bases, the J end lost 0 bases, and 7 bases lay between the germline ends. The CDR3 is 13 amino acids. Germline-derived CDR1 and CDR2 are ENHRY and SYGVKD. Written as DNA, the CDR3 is TGTGCCATCAGTGGGGCAGTCTCCTACGAGCAGTACTTC. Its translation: CAISGAVSYEQYF.

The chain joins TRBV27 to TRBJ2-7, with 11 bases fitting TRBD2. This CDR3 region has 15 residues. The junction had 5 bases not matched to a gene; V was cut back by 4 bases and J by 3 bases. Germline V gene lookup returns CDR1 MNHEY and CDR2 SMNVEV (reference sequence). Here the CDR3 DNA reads TGTGCCAGCAGTTCCCTAGCGGGGGGACTCTACGAGCAGTACTTC. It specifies CASSSLAGGLYEQYF.

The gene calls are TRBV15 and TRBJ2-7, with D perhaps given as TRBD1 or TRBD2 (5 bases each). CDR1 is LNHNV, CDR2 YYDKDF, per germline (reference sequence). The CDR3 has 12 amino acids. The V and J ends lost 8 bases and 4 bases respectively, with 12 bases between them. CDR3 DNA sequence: TGTGCCACCGGCACGAGGGGTTACGAGCAGTACTTC. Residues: CATGTRGYEQYF. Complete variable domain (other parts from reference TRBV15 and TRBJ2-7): DAMVIQNPRYQVTQFGKPVTLSCSQTLNHNVMYWYQQKSSQAPKLLFHYYDKDFNNEADTPDNFQSRRPNTSFCFLDIRSPGLGDTAMYLCATGTRGYEQYFGPGTRLTVT.

The CDR3: CASSAGYEQYF. The CDR3 DNA is TGTGCCAGCAGCGCGGGCTACGAGCAGTACTTC. V gene TRBV6-1 combines with J gene TRBJ2-7; D possibly corresponds to TRBD2 (5 bases). The CDR3 consists of 11 residues. V lost 6 bases and J 3 bases, leaving 6 bases between the germline ends. The V gene's germline CDR1 is MNHNS and CDR2 SASEGT.

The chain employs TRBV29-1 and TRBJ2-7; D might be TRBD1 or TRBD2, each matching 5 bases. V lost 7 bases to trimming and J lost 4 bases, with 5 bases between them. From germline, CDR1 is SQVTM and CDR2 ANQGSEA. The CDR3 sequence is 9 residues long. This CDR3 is CSGGYEQYF. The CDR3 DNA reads TGCAGCGGGGGGTACGAGCAGTACTTC.

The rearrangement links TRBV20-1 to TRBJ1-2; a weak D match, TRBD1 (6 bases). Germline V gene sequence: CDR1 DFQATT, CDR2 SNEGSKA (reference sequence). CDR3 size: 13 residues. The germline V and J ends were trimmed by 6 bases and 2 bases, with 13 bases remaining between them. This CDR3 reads CSAPGAPNYGYTF. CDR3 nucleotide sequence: TGCAGTGCCCCGGGGGCTCCAAACTATGGCTACACCTTC.

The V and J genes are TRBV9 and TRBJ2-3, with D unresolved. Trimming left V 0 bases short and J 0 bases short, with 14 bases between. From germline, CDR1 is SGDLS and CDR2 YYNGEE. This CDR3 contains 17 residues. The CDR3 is CASSVALGASSTDTQYF. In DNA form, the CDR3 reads TGTGCCAGCAGCGTAGCTCTGGGCGCCTCTAGCACAGATACGCAGTATTTT.

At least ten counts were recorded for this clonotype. The CDR3 DNA reads as TGTGCCAGCAGCTTTTATCTGACAGGGTTTGAGAACTACACCTTC. This sequence encodes CASSFYLTGFENYTF. J is TRBJ1-2 and V is TRBV7-2; TRBD1 matches at 7 bases. J gave up 10 bases and V 3 bases, and 14 bases lay outside the gene matches. The germline CDR1 and CDR2 sequences are SGHTA and FQGNSA. The CDR3 is 15 amino acids. The full variable domain, in which reference TRBV7-2 and TRBJ1-2 provide the parts outside the CDR3, is GAGVSQSPSNKVTEKGKDVELRCDPISGHTALYWYRQSLGQGLEFLIYFQGNSAPDKSGLPSDRFSAERTGGSVSTLTIQRTQQEDSAVYLCASSFYLTGFENYTFGSGTRLTVV.

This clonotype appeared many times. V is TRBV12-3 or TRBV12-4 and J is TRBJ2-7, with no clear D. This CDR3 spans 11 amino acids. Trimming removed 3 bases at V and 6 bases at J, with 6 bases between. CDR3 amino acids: CASSFYLEQYF. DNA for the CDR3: TGTGCCAGCAGTTTTTATCTCGAGCAGTACTTC.

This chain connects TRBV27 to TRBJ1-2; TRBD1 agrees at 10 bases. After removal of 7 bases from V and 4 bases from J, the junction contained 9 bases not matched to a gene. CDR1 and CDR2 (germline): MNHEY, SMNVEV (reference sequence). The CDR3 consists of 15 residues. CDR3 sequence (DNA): TGTGCCAGCACCCCATATGGGACAGGGGTCTATGGCTACACCTTC. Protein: CASTPYGTGVYGYTF.

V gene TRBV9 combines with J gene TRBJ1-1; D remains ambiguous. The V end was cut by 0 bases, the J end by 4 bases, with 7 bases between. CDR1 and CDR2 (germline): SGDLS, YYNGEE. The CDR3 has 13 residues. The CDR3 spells CASSVVWGTEAFF. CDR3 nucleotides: TGTGCCAGCAGCGTAGTGTGGGGCACTGAAGCTTTCTTT. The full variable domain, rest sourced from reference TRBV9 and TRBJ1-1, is DSGVTQTPKHLITATGQRVTLRCSPRSGDLSVYWYQQSLDQGLQFLIQYYNGEERAKGNILERFSAQQFPDLHSELNLSSLELGDSALYFCASSVVWGTEAFFGQGTRLTVV.

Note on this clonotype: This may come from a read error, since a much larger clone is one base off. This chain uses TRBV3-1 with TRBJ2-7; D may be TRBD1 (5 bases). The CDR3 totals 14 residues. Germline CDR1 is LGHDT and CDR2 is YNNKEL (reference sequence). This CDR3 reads CASSQIFGATEQHF. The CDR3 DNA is TGTGCCAGCAGCCAAATTTTTGGGGCTACCGAGCAGCACTTC.

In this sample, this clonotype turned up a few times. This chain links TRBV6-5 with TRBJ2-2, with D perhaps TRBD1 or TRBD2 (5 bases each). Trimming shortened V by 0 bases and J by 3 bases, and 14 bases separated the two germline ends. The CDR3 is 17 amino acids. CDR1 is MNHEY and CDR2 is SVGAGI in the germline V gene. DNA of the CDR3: TGTGCCAGCAGTTACTCAAGAAGGGACCTTTACACCGGGGAGCTGTTTTTT. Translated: CASSYSRRDLYTGELFF.